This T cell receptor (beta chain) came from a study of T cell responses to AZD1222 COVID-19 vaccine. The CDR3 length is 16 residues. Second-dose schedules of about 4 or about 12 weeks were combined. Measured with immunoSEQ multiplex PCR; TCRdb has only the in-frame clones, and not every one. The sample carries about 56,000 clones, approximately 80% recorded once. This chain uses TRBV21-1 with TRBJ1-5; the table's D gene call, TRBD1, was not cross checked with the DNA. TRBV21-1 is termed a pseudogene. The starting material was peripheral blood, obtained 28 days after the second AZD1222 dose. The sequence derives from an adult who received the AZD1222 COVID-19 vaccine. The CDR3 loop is CASSKAAGLSNQPQHF. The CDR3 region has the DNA TGTGCCAGCAGCAAAGCAGCAGGATTGAGCAATCAGCCCCAGCATTTT.